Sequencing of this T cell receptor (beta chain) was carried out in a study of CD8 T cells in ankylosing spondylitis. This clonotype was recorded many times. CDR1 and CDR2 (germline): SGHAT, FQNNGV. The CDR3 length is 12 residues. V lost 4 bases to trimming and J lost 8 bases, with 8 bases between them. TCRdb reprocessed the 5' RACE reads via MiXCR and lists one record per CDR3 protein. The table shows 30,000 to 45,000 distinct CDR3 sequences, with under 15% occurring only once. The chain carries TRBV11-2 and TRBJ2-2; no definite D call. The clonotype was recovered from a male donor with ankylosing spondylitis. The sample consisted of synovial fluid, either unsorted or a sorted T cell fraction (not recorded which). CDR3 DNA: TGTGCCAGCAGCTCCGGGCGAGGGGAGCTGTTTTTT. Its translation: CASSSGRGELFF.